This TCR beta chain emerged from a study of cytotoxic CD8 clonotypes in ibrutinib-treated CLL. General observations from the study: With treatment, public clonotypes, which were uncommon, either contracted or remained stable. Rising at ibrutinib response, clonality subsequently fell back toward baseline at progression.

Repertoires were generated with immunoSEQ multiplex PCR, while TCRdb's copy carries only in-frame clones and drops some. The sample has around 26,000 clones, approximately 85% seen once. Worth noting for this clone: Its target is unknown.

Trimming cost V 6 bases and J 6 bases, with 8 bases left between them. The germline CDR1 and CDR2 sequences are SQVTM and ANQGSEA. The CDR3 runs to 10 residues. The genes are TRBV29-1 and TRBJ1-2; D may be TRBD1 (6 bases). The material was PBMCs, obtained after 24 months of ibrutinib treatment. This TCR derives from a human donor with chronic lymphocytic leukemia. The chain's CDR3 is CSVYRDGYTF. DNA of the CDR3: TGCAGCGTGTACAGGGATGGCTACACCTTC.